Listed below are T cell receptor beta chains from one sample, sequenced in a study of control samples from healthy donors and cancer patients. The protocol was immunoSEQ multiplex PCR, while the TCRdb copy is restricted to in-frame clones and leaves out a portion. Among 65,000 to 85,000 clones listed, about nine tenths were seen once. Sequenced material: PBMCs. The receptors originated from a woman in her 50s with colorectal cancer. Both conserved end residues are part of each CDR3. Each record gives: V gene, clone size, D gene, J gene, CDR3 protein, CDR3 DNA. The D gene is left open where the match is weak. The size entry is marked missing in some rows and otherwise reads once, few, many or a size class.

v_gene: TRBV28
abundance: few
d_gene: NA
j_gene: TRBJ1-5
CDR3aa: CATRVSNQPQHF
CDR3nt: TGTGCCACTAGGGTCAGCAATCAGCCCCAGCATTTT

v_gene: TRBV5-1
abundance: few
d_gene: NA
j_gene: TRBJ1-6
CDR3aa: CASSFSAGDNLPLHF
CDR3nt: TGCGCCAGCAGCTTTTCAGCAGGGGACAATCTTCCCCTCCACTTT

v_gene: TRBV6-5
abundance: NA
d_gene: TRBD1
j_gene: TRBJ1-1
CDR3aa: CASSYRNRGANTEAFF
CDR3nt: TGTGCCAGCAGTTACCGAAACAGGGGGGCGAACACTGAAGCTTTCTTT

v_gene: TRBV3-1/TRBV3-2
abundance: NA
d_gene: NA
j_gene: TRBJ1-5
CDR3aa: CASSQSGLGQPQHF
CDR3nt: TGTGCCAGCAGCCAATCGGGGCTCGGACAGCCCCAGCATTTT

v_gene: TRBV3-1/TRBV3-2
abundance: NA
d_gene: NA
j_gene: TRBJ1-5
CDR3aa: CASSPRWGTSQPQHF
CDR3nt: TGTGCCAGCAGCCCCAGGTGGGGTACCTCCCAGCCACAGCATTTT

v_gene: TRBV28
abundance: NA
d_gene: TRBD1
j_gene: TRBJ1-6
CDR3aa: CASRRTGENSPLHF
CDR3nt: TGTGCCAGCAGACGGACAGGGGAAAATTCACCCCTCCACTTT

v_gene: TRBV30
abundance: once
d_gene: NA
j_gene: TRBJ2-4
CDR3aa: CAWSSPRDKNIQYF
CDR3nt: TGTGCCTGGAGTTCCCCGAGGGACAAAAACATTCAGTACTTC

v_gene: TRBV5-6
abundance: NA
d_gene: NA
j_gene: TRBJ2-3
CDR3aa: CASSRWAVPSTDTQYF
CDR3nt: TGTGCCAGCAGCCGGTGGGCGGTCCCGAGCACAGATACGCAGTATTTT

v_gene: TRBV24-1
abundance: NA
d_gene: NA
j_gene: TRBJ1-4
CDR3aa: CATSDGQVGEKLFF
CDR3nt: TGTGCCACCAGTGATGGGCAGGTGGGGGAAAAACTGTTTTTT

v_gene: TRBV30
abundance: NA
d_gene: NA
j_gene: TRBJ2-6
CDR3aa: CAWSKGAGANVLTF
CDR3nt: TGTGCCTGGAGTAAGGGGGCTGGGGCCAACGTCCTGACTTTC

v_gene: TRBV12-3/TRBV12-4
abundance: NA
d_gene: NA
j_gene: TRBJ2-1
CDR3aa: CASSFRLYNEQFF
CDR3nt: TGTGCCAGCAGTTTTAGGCTTTACAATGAGCAGTTCTTC

v_gene: TRBV15
abundance: NA
d_gene: NA
j_gene: TRBJ2-5
CDR3aa: CATSRAGLGETQYF
CDR3nt: TGTGCCACCAGCAGAGCAGGGTTGGGGGAGACCCAGTACTTC

v_gene: TRBV2
abundance: NA
d_gene: NA
j_gene: TRBJ1-1
CDR3aa: CASSEPTDGDEAFF
CDR3nt: TGTGCCAGCAGTGAACCCACGGACGGTGATGAAGCTTTCTTT

v_gene: TRBV10-3
abundance: NA
d_gene: NA
j_gene: TRBJ2-1
CDR3aa: CAISESSDGYEQFF
CDR3nt: TGTGCCATCAGTGAGTCATCGGACGGGTACGAGCAGTTCTTC

v_gene: TRBV5-1
abundance: once
d_gene: NA
j_gene: TRBJ1-4
CDR3aa: CASNSGGEATNEKLFF
CDR3nt: TGCGCCAGCAACTCAGGAGGGGAAGCAACTAATGAAAAACTGTTTTTT

v_gene: TRBV19
abundance: NA
d_gene: NA
j_gene: TRBJ1-4
CDR3aa: CASSPGQLFNEKLFF
CDR3nt: TGTGCCAGTAGTCCCGGACAGCTTTTTAATGAAAAACTGTTTTTT

v_gene: TRBV30
abundance: NA
d_gene: NA
j_gene: TRBJ2-1
CDR3aa: CAWTRTASSYNEQFF
CDR3nt: TGTGCCTGGACTCGGACAGCCAGCTCCTACAATGAGCAGTTCTTC

v_gene: TRBV24-1
abundance: NA
d_gene: NA
j_gene: TRBJ1-5
CDR3aa: CATAPRHGSNQPQHF
CDR3nt: TGTGCCACAGCCCCCCGACATGGGAGCAATCAGCCCCAGCATTTT

v_gene: TRBV2
abundance: NA
d_gene: TRBD1
j_gene: TRBJ1-2
CDR3aa: CASSLGQIYGYTF
CDR3nt: TGTGCCAGCAGCTTGGGACAGATCTATGGCTACACCTTC

v_gene: TRBV6-5
abundance: NA
d_gene: NA
j_gene: TRBJ1-2
CDR3aa: CASSYGAGERGYTF
CDR3nt: TGTGCCAGCAGTTACGGGGCAGGGGAGAGAGGCTACACCTTC

v_gene: TRBV3-1/TRBV3-2
abundance: NA
d_gene: TRBD1
j_gene: TRBJ1-2
CDR3aa: CASSQGPGQRTSNYGYTF
CDR3nt: TGTGCCAGCAGCCAAGGACCGGGACAGAGGACCTCTAACTATGGCTACACCTTC

v_gene: TRBV15
abundance: few
d_gene: NA
j_gene: TRBJ1-1
CDR3aa: CATSRDKGVGNTEAFF
CDR3nt: TGTGCCACCAGCAGAGATAAAGGGGTCGGGAACACTGAAGCTTTCTTT

v_gene: TRBV18
abundance: NA
d_gene: TRBD1
j_gene: TRBJ1-1
CDR3aa: CASSLLQGAPDTEAFF
CDR3nt: TGTGCCAGCTCACTCCTGCAGGGGGCCCCTGACACTGAAGCTTTCTTT

v_gene: TRBV5-4
abundance: NA
d_gene: NA
j_gene: TRBJ2-2
CDR3aa: CASSLAGAGGELFF
CDR3nt: TGTGCCAGCAGCTTGGCAGGGGCTGGCGGGGAGCTGTTTTTT

v_gene: TRBV9
abundance: NA
d_gene: NA
j_gene: TRBJ2-5
CDR3aa: CASSVDVGLGETQYF
CDR3nt: TGTGCCAGCAGCGTAGATGTGGGACTGGGGGAGACCCAGTACTTC

v_gene: TRBV7-8
abundance: NA
d_gene: NA
j_gene: TRBJ1-5
CDR3aa: CASSLAAGYQPQHF
CDR3nt: TGTGCCAGCAGCTTAGCTGCAGGTTATCAGCCCCAGCATTTT

v_gene: TRBV7-2
abundance: NA
d_gene: NA
j_gene: TRBJ1-2
CDR3aa: CASSLDSNYGYTF
CDR3nt: TGTGCCAGCAGCTTAGACAGTAACTATGGCTACACCTTC

v_gene: TRBV5-1
abundance: NA
d_gene: NA
j_gene: TRBJ1-4
CDR3aa: CASSLGGGLGEKLFF
CDR3nt: TGCGCCAGCAGCTTGGGGGGCGGCCTTGGTGAAAAACTGTTTTTT

v_gene: TRBV12-3/TRBV12-4
abundance: NA
d_gene: NA
j_gene: TRBJ2-3
CDR3aa: CASSLADLQYF
CDR3nt: TGTGCCAGCAGTTTGGCAGACTTGCAGTATTTT

v_gene: TRBV2
abundance: NA
d_gene: TRBD2
j_gene: TRBJ2-1
CDR3aa: CASSDESGGGNEQFF
CDR3nt: TGTGCCAGCAGTGATGAGAGCGGGGGGGGCAATGAGCAGTTCTTC

v_gene: TRBV6-1
abundance: NA
d_gene: NA
j_gene: TRBJ2-5
CDR3aa: CASSEILTQYF
CDR3nt: TGTGCCAGCAGTGAAATCTTAACCCAGTACTTC

v_gene: TRBV5-1
abundance: NA
d_gene: NA
j_gene: TRBJ2-1
CDR3aa: CASSLNTGSNEQFF
CDR3nt: TGCGCCAGCAGCTTGAATACCGGGTCGAATGAGCAGTTCTTC

v_gene: TRBV5-5
abundance: NA
d_gene: NA
j_gene: TRBJ1-5
CDR3aa: CASSLEGGDSNQPQHF
CDR3nt: TGTGCCAGCAGCTTGGAAGGGGGGGATAGCAATCAGCCCCAGCATTTT

v_gene: TRBV7-9
abundance: NA
d_gene: NA
j_gene: TRBJ1-1
CDR3aa: CASSFGGMNTEAFF
CDR3nt: TGTGCCAGCAGCTTTGGGGGGATGAACACTGAAGCTTTCTTT

v_gene: TRBV19
abundance: NA
d_gene: NA
j_gene: TRBJ1-3
CDR3aa: CATTGLSGNTIYF
CDR3nt: TGTGCCACTACAGGCCTCTCTGGAAACACCATATATTTT

v_gene: TRBV7-2
abundance: NA
d_gene: TRBD1
j_gene: TRBJ1-3
CDR3aa: CASSFYAGGAGNTIYF
CDR3nt: TGTGCCAGCAGCTTCTATGCAGGGGGCGCCGGAAACACCATATATTTT

v_gene: TRBV12-3/TRBV12-4
abundance: NA
d_gene: TRBD2
j_gene: TRBJ2-3
CDR3aa: CASGRGTTDTQYF
CDR3nt: TGTGCCTCTGGGCGGGGGACCACAGATACGCAGTATTTT

v_gene: TRBV11-1
abundance: NA
d_gene: TRBD1
j_gene: TRBJ2-5
CDR3aa: CASSLQGAMETQYF
CDR3nt: TGTGCCAGCAGCTTACAGGGGGCAATGGAGACCCAGTACTTC

v_gene: TRBV7-9
abundance: NA
d_gene: NA
j_gene: TRBJ1-1
CDR3aa: CASSLDAGHSEAFF
CDR3nt: TGTGCCAGCAGCTTAGACGCAGGGCACTCTGAAGCTTTCTTT

v_gene: TRBV3-1/TRBV3-2
abundance: NA
d_gene: NA
j_gene: TRBJ2-2
CDR3aa: CASGTGPNTGELFF
CDR3nt: TGTGCCAGCGGTACAGGGCCGAACACCGGGGAGCTGTTTTTT

v_gene: TRBV6-2/TRBV6-3
abundance: NA
d_gene: NA
j_gene: TRBJ2-6
CDR3aa: CASSYDSGANVLTF
CDR3nt: TGTGCCAGCAGTTACGACTCTGGGGCCAACGTCCTGACTTTC

v_gene: TRBV5-1
abundance: NA
d_gene: NA
j_gene: TRBJ1-4
CDR3aa: CASSLGQPGGEKLFF
CDR3nt: TGCGCCAGCAGCTTGGGACAACCGGGAGGGGAAAAACTGTTTTTT

v_gene: TRBV30
abundance: NA
d_gene: NA
j_gene: TRBJ2-3
CDR3aa: CAWSVQPTDTQYF
CDR3nt: TGTGCCTGGAGTGTCCAGCCCACAGATACGCAGTATTTT

v_gene: TRBV27
abundance: NA
d_gene: TRBD1
j_gene: TRBJ2-3
CDR3aa: CASSSGQGTDTQYF
CDR3nt: TGTGCCAGCAGTTCCGGACAGGGCACAGATACGCAGTATTTT

v_gene: TRBV6-5
abundance: NA
d_gene: NA
j_gene: TRBJ1-5
CDR3aa: CASSPGGDQPQHF
CDR3nt: TGTGCCAGCAGCCCGGGGGGGGATCAGCCCCAGCATTTT

v_gene: TRBV27
abundance: NA
d_gene: NA
j_gene: TRBJ2-3
CDR3aa: CASSLWWGLADTQYF
CDR3nt: TGTGCCAGCAGTTTATGGTGGGGGCTCGCAGATACGCAGTATTTT

v_gene: TRBV5-3
abundance: NA
d_gene: TRBD2
j_gene: TRBJ2-5
CDR3aa: CARSPRLAQETQYF
CDR3nt: TGTGCCAGAAGCCCCAGACTAGCGCAGGAGACCCAGTACTTC